These 9 T cell receptor beta chains were all obtained from the same sample, sequenced in a study of Graves' ophthalmopathy and Graves' hyperthyroidism. The authors amplified TCR beta CDR3 regions from RNA transcripts. RT-PCR in the first round used HTBI primers; a second-round multiplex PCR followed. TCRdb reprocessed the multiplex PCR reads with MiXCR, giving one entry per CDR3 protein. The sample includes hundreds of thousands of distinct CDR3 sequences, roughly 41% of them seen just once. The sample consisted of peripheral blood. These TCRs come from an adult man with Graves' ophthalmopathy.

J is TRBJ2-1 and V is TRBV25-1; tentatively, D is TRBD2 (5 bases). V lost 8 bases, J lost 8 bases, and 13 bases lay in between. The CDR3 extends over 12 amino acids. The V gene's germline CDR1 is MGHDK and CDR2 SYGVNS. The DNA of the CDR3 is TGTGCCAGCGGCTTCGGAGGTGATGAGCAGTTCTTC. Translating it yields CASGFGGDEQFF.

This clonotype was recorded a few times. The J gene is TRBJ2-5, the V gene TRBV7-2; D gene ambiguous. The germline gives CDR1 SGHTA, CDR2 FQGNSA. V dropped 1 base and J dropped 4 bases, with 7 bases sitting between them. The CDR3 is made up of 13 amino acids. CDR3 sequence reads: CASSLDYPETQYF. CDR3 coding DNA: TGTGCCAGCAGCTTAGATTACCCAGAGACCCAGTACTTC.

Only a few counts were recorded for this clonotype. At one end, the junction sequence differs from germline, possibly due to a read error. This sequence joins TRBV10-3 and TRBJ1-2; D remains ambiguous. The CDR3 extends over 12 amino acids. Germline V gene lookup returns CDR1 ENHRY and CDR2 SYGVKD. The CDR3 bases are TGTGCCAGCAGTCGGCCGGACGGGGGCTACACCTTC. It codes for CASSRPDGGYTF.

This chain links TRBV7-3 with TRBJ2-5; D remains ambiguous. The length of the CDR3 is 13 residues. Germline assignment: CDR1 SGHTA and CDR2 FQGTGA. V gave up 3 bases and J gave up 4 bases, with 9 bases separating them. The CDR3 spells CASSLNILETQYF. CDR3 in DNA: TGTGCCAGCAGCTTGAACATATTAGAGACCCAGTACTTC.

This clonotype was picked up many times. V gene TRBV25-1 combines with J gene TRBJ1-5; no definite D call. The V end lost 6 bases, the J end lost 5 bases, and 14 bases lay between the germline ends. This CDR3 spans 14 amino acids. Per germline, CDR1 MGHDK and CDR2 SYGVNS. The CDR3 loop reads CASRLRRRYQPQHF. CDR3 DNA: TGTGCCAGCAGACTTCGGAGACGGTATCAGCCCCAGCATTTT.

V usage is TRBV7-9 and J usage is TRBJ2-2, with D perhaps given as TRBD1 or TRBD2 (6 bases each). V was shortened by 2 bases and J by 5 bases, with 12 bases between the two germline ends. Germline CDR1 is SEHNR and CDR2 is FQNEAQ (reference sequence). This CDR3 is 15 amino acids long. The CDR3 loop reads CASSLIGGRTGELFF. The CDR3 nucleotides are TGTGCCAGCAGCTTAATCGGGGGCCGGACCGGGGAGCTGTTTTTT.

This clonotype was picked up a small number of times. The chain uses TRBV20-1 and TRBJ2-7, with D possibly matching TRBD2 (6 bases). Trimming removed 6 bases from V and 2 bases from J, with 17 bases in between. The CDR3 runs to 14 residues. Germline V gene sequence: CDR1 DFQATT, CDR2 SNEGSKA (reference sequence). The CDR3 loop is CSASGLTTTYEQYF. The CDR3 DNA is TGCAGTGCGAGCGGACTAACGACTACCTACGAGCAGTACTTC.

The chain recombines TRBV5-4 with TRBJ1-6; perhaps TRBD1 as D (6 bases). V lost 5 bases and J lost 4, with 13 bases in between. Per the germline V gene, CDR1 is SGHNT and CDR2 is YYREEE (reference sequence). The CDR3 runs 15 residues. CDR3 residues: CASSREQGYNSPLHF. CDR3 sequence (DNA): TGTGCCAGCAGTAGAGAACAGGGTTATAATTCACCCCTCCACTTT.

A few counts support this clonotype. The chain carries TRBV19 and TRBJ1-2; no clear D gene. The CDR3 contains 11 residues. The V end was cut by 6 bases, the J end by 7 bases, with 9 bases between. Looked up from germline, CDR1 is LNHDA and CDR2 is SQIVND (reference sequence). This CDR3 is CASSVQGGYTF. The DNA of the CDR3 is TGTGCCAGTAGCGTCCAAGGTGGCTACACCTTC. Filled out from reference TRBV19 and TRBJ1-2, the complete variable domain reads DGGITQSPKYLFRKEGQNVTLSCEQNLNHDAMYWYRQDPGQGLRLIYYSQIVNDFQKGDIAEGYSVSREKKESFPLTVTSAQKNPTAFYLCASSVQGGYTFGSGTRLTVV.